This T cell receptor (beta chain) was captured by sequencing in a study of T-cell memory formation after mild COVID-19. One entry per CDR3 protein, called by TCRdb with MiXCR from the 5' RACE reads. This sample has 450,000 or so distinct CDR3 sequences, with 20% to 30% found just once. This clonotype came up a few times. CDR3 length: 15 amino acids. The V gene end was trimmed by 5 bases and the J gene end by 6 bases; junction bases not matched to a gene: 10. CDR1 is MGHRA and CDR2 is YSYEKL in the germline V gene. The chain uses TRBV4-1 and TRBJ2-7; TRBD2 agrees at 10 bases. Sequencing was carried out using PBMCs or a T cell subset sorted from them (not recorded which). The receptor's source is an adult woman who had mild COVID-19 (a few samples of this study predate the infection). Cell type and time point are not known. In DNA, the CDR3 is TGCGCCAGCAGCGCAGAGCGGGGGGGCCTCTTCGAGCAGTACTTC. Amino acids: CASSAERGGLFEQYF.